This T cell receptor beta chain was identified in a study of graft-versus-host responses after intestinal transplantation. Across the study: The study gave all recipients anti-thymocyte globulin induction, then tacrolimus and steroids for two to three years.

Concerning this clone itself: Antigen unknown.

V was clipped by 3 bases and J by 2 bases, with 14 bases between them. This CDR3 spans 16 amino acids. In germline, CDR1 is SGHTA, CDR2 FQGNSA. The assay was immunoSEQ multiplex PCR, and TCRdb's table has in-frame clones only and misses some. The sample includes under 150,000 clones, approximately 90% of them seen just once. General study findings and limits: Investigators detected GvH clones in recipient marrow, with some emerging earlier in ileum or blood.

The TCR comes from a human donor who received an intestinal transplant. V and J are TRBV7-2 and TRBJ2-1, with a weak D call TRBD2 (6 bases). The material sequenced was unstimulated CD4+ T cells sorted from spleen or lymph node cells, taken before intestinal transplant. The CDR3, as DNA: TGTGCCAGCAGCTTTCCTAGGGGAGGTCCCTACAATGAGCAGTTCTTC. Amino acid sequence: CASSFPRGGPYNEQFF.